The 27 T cell receptor beta chains below come from one sample, sequenced in a study of blood T cell repertoires in COVID-19. Sequencing was performed with immunoSEQ multiplex PCR; in TCRdb, only in-frame clones are kept and a portion is missing. The sample shows some 310,000 clones, nearly 90% of them seen only once. The sequencing input was peripheral blood. All receptors come from a woman aged 40 to 55 with COVID-19, enrolled during active disease.

The rearrangement links TRBV28 to TRBJ2-1; 7 bases fit TRBD1. Per germline, CDR1 MDHEN and CDR2 SYDVKM. The CDR3 consists of 17 residues. V was clipped by 7 bases and J by 4 bases; unmatched bases: 16. The CDR3, as DNA: TGTGCCAGCACCTTGGCGTCGTGGACAGGTCCATACAATGAGCAGTTCTTC. Its translation: CASTLASWTGPYNEQFF.

This chain uses TRBV9 with TRBJ1-1; D is uncertain. The V end was cut by 0 bases, the J end by 6 bases, with 9 bases between. The CDR3 sequence is 13 residues long. The germline V gene encodes CDR1 SGDLS and CDR2 YYNGEE. As DNA, the CDR3 is TGTGCCAGCAGCGTAGTGCCAGAGGCTGAAGCTTTCTTT. Its translation is CASSVVPEAEAFF.

The chain combines TRBV7-3 with TRBJ2-1, with D unclear. The CDR3 covers 14 residues. Between the trimmed V and J ends, which lost 0 bases and 9 bases, there was a span of 12 bases. Germline V gene sequence: CDR1 SGHTA, CDR2 FQGTGA. DNA for the CDR3: TGTGCCAGCAGCTTAACGGCGGTAGATGGTGAGCAGTTCTTC. As protein: CASSLTAVDGEQFF.

The chain is built from TRBV6-2 or TRBV6-3 and TRBJ2-2; maybe TRBD1 (6 bases). CDR3 length equals 17 residues. The germline V and J ends were trimmed by 2 bases and 6 bases, with 19 bases remaining between them. Germline CDR1 MNHEY, CDR2 SVGEGT. The CDR3 DNA sequence: TGTGCCAGCAGTTACAGAACAGGGCTACCCTTCCCCGGGGAGCTGTTTTTT. Translated: CASSYRTGLPFPGELFF.

This clone came up once. This rearrangement joins TRBV19 to TRBJ2-1; 9 bases match TRBD1. Germline V gene sequence: CDR1 LNHDA, CDR2 SQIVND (reference sequence). J gave up 3 bases and V 5 bases, and 11 bases lay outside the gene matches. The CDR3 is 17 amino acids. CDR3 DNA: TGTGCCAGTAGTCCCTATTCCGGGACAGGGTTCTACAATGAGCAGTTCTTC. Protein: CASSPYSGTGFYNEQFF.

The rearrangement joins TRBV6-5 to TRBJ1-3, with D perhaps matching TRBD1 (5 bases). Germline V gives CDR1 MNHEY, CDR2 SVGAGI. This CDR3 is built from 15 residues. Trimming stripped 4 bases from V and 0 bases from J, with 10 bases between. The CDR3 loop is CASSSTASSGNTIYF. CDR3 nucleotide sequence: TGTGCCAGCAGTTCGACAGCGAGCTCTGGAAACACCATATATTTT.

V is TRBV7-2 and J is TRBJ2-7; 9 nucleotides agree with TRBD2. J lost 5 bases, V lost 0 bases, and 8 bases had no gene match. Per germline, CDR1 SGHTA and CDR2 FQGNSA. This CDR3 region has 16 residues. The CDR3 DNA sequence: TGTGCCAGCAGCTTAGCGCACGCGGGGGGGCCCCACGAGCAGTACTTC. Encoded protein: CASSLAHAGGPHEQYF.

This clone was counted once. This chain connects TRBV27 to TRBJ1-1, with 7 positions matching TRBD1. CDR1 is MNHEY, CDR2 SMNVEV, per germline (reference sequence). Germline trimming cut 5 bases from V and 2 bases from J; bases unmatched to any gene: 14. This CDR3 has 17 amino acids. The CDR3 here is CASSPLILTGRNTEAFF. The CDR3 DNA reads TGTGCCAGCAGTCCGCTAATCCTGACAGGGAGAAACACTGAAGCTTTCTTT.

This clone showed up just once. The chain recombines TRBV24-1 with TRBJ1-4; TRBD1 is a possible D gene (5 bases). Germline assignment: CDR1 KGHDR and CDR2 SFDVKD. This CDR3 is built from 14 residues. Trimming pared 7 bases from V and 5 bases from J, leaving 13 bases between. CDR3 in amino acids: CATRDDSKNEKLFF. CDR3 nucleotides: TGTGCCACCAGGGATGACAGTAAGAATGAAAAACTGTTTTTT.

This rearrangement joins TRBV5-4 to TRBJ1-6; perhaps TRBD1 as D (6 bases). This CDR3 region has 15 residues. CDR1 SGHNT and CDR2 YYREEE come from the germline V gene (reference sequence). The V gene lost 5 bases and the J gene lost 9 bases, with 18 bases spanning the gap. The CDR3 region is CASSSKQGMGSPLHF. CDR3 nucleotide sequence: TGTGCCAGCAGTTCTAAGCAGGGGATGGGTTCACCCCTCCACTTT. Supplemented by reference TRBV5-4 and TRBJ1-6, the full variable domain reads ETGVTQSPTHLIKTRGQQVTLRCSSQSGHNTVSWYQQALGQGPQFIFQYYREEENGRGNFPPRFSGLQFPNYSSELNVNALELDDSALYLCASSSKQGMGSPLHFGNGTRLTVT.

The chain joins TRBV6-5 to TRBJ2-1; D remains unclear. Germline-derived CDR1 and CDR2 are MNHEY and SVGAGI. Trimming took off 2 bases at V and 1 base at J, with 12 bases between the two ends. The length of the CDR3 is 16 residues. The CDR3 region is CASSYVAIKSYNEQFF. CDR3 in DNA: TGTGCCAGCAGTTACGTTGCGATTAAATCCTACAATGAGCAGTTCTTC.

V is TRBV2 and J is TRBJ2-3; 8 bases match TRBD1. This CDR3 region has 14 residues. The V gene end was trimmed by 10 bases and the J gene end by 0 bases; junction bases not matched to a gene: 6. Germline V gene lookup returns CDR1 SNHLY and CDR2 FYNNEI. The CDR3 DNA is TGTGCCATTGGGACAGGTTCTAGCACAGATACGCAGTATTTT. Its translation is CAIGTGSSTDTQYF.

This chain joins TRBV18 and TRBJ1-1; no reliable D call. Germline-derived CDR1 and CDR2 are KGHSH and LQKENI. CDR3 size: 18 residues. V was pared by 3 bases and J by 4 bases, with 24 bases between. Here the CDR3 reads CASSPLPRSASFITEAFF. In DNA, the CDR3 is TGTGCCAGCTCACCGTTACCCCGATCAGCTAGTTTTATCACTGAAGCTTTCTTT.

V usage is TRBV29-1 and J usage is TRBJ1-2, with D possibly being TRBD1 (5 bases). CDR1 is SQVTM and CDR2 is ANQGSEA in the germline V gene. The CDR3 is made up of 12 amino acids. V was clipped by 3 bases and J by 3 bases, with 8 bases between them. The CDR3 sequence: CSVESRDYGYTF. The DNA of the CDR3 is TGCAGCGTTGAGTCCAGGGACTATGGCTACACCTTC.

J is TRBJ2-5 and V is TRBV18, with 7 bases fitting TRBD1. V lost 6 bases to trimming and J lost 2 bases; unmatched junction nucleotides: 3. The CDR3 covers 13 residues. The germline V gene has CDR1 KGHSH and CDR2 LQKENI. DNA for the CDR3: TGTGCCAGCTCCTCGGACAGGCAAGAGACCCAGTACTTC. It codes for CASSSDRQETQYF.

V and J are TRBV2 and TRBJ1-1; no definite D call. V was clipped by 4 bases and J by 3 bases, with 9 bases between them. The CDR3 extends over 13 amino acids. Germline V gene sequence: CDR1 SNHLY, CDR2 FYNNEI. The CDR3 DNA is TGTGCCAGCAGTGGAGACAAATACACTGAAGCTTTCTTT. As protein: CASSGDKYTEAFF.

The chain combines TRBV30 with TRBJ1-2, with 8 bases fitting TRBD1. Trimming took 2 bases from V and 8 from J; bases not matched to a gene: 13. Germline assignment: CDR1 GTSNPN and CDR2 SVGIG (reference sequence). The CDR3 is 15 amino acids. CDR3 in amino acids: CAWSTPQGAYRGYTF. Written as DNA, the CDR3 is TGTGCCTGGAGTACGCCCCAGGGGGCGTATAGGGGCTACACCTTC.

V is TRBV5-5 and J is TRBJ1-2; 9 bases map to TRBD1. The ends lost 4 bases at V and 7 bases at J; junction bases unmatched: 2. The CDR3 is made up of 12 amino acids. Germline V gives CDR1 SGHKS, CDR2 YYEKEE (reference sequence). This chain's CDR3 is CASSPDRGGYTF. The CDR3 DNA follows: TGTGCCAGCAGCCCGGACAGGGGTGGCTACACCTTC.

In regard to this clone: Other nucleotide sequences in the sample specify the same CDR3. The chain is built from TRBV29-1 and TRBJ2-1, with a possible D match to TRBD1 (5 bases). Deletions cut 4 bases from V and 1 base from J, with 11 bases between. The CDR3 sequence is 14 residues long. Germline CDR1 is SQVTM and CDR2 is ANQGSEA. The CDR3 DNA is TGCAGCGTTGCAGGCCAGGGTTCCTACAATGAGCAGTTCTTC. This gives the protein CSVAGQGSYNEQFF.

This clone was seen once. The chain carries TRBV6-2 or TRBV6-3 and TRBJ1-5, with unresolved D. The germline gives CDR1 MNHEY, CDR2 SVGEGT. V lost 5 bases and J 1 base, leaving 18 bases between the germline ends. The CDR3 runs 17 residues. The CDR3 DNA sequence: TGTGCCAGCAGTCAAATGAGTTCGGGAGCAAGCAATCAGCCCCAGCATTTT. This translates into CASSQMSSGASNQPQHF.

This clone was seen just once. This chain links TRBV10-3 with TRBJ1-1, with TRBD1 matching 12 bases. Germline assignment: CDR1 ENHRY and CDR2 SYGVKD. V dropped 6 bases and J dropped 4; count of bases not matched to a gene: 6. This CDR3 comprises 15 residues. CDR3 sequence: CAIRGDRGLITEAFF. DNA of the CDR3: TGTGCCATCAGGGGGGACAGGGGGCTTATCACTGAAGCTTTCTTT.

The chain employs TRBV28 and TRBJ1-5; D is perhaps TRBD1 (5 bases). This CDR3 spans 17 amino acids. From germline, CDR1 is MDHEN and CDR2 SYDVKM. V dropped 6 bases and J dropped 7 bases, with 25 bases sitting between them. CDR3 nucleotides: TGTGCCAGCAGACCTGACCTGGCTGGGGGGGGTGGGCAGCCCCAGCATTTT. Amino acid sequence: CASRPDLAGGGGQPQHF.

The V and J genes are TRBV30 and TRBJ1-1; 7 bases are shared with TRBD1. J was trimmed by 7 bases and V by 6 bases; bases with no gene match: 2. This CDR3 comprises 10 residues. Germline CDR1 GTSNPN, CDR2 SVGIG (reference sequence). The chain's CDR3 is CACQGGEAFF. The DNA of the CDR3 is TGTGCCTGTCAGGGGGGTGAAGCTTTCTTT.

This clone has more than one count but fewer than ten. V usage is TRBV2 and J usage is TRBJ2-7; 8 positions agree with TRBD1. Trimming took 6 bases from V and 6 from J; bases not matched to a gene: 7. Germline assignment: CDR1 SNHLY and CDR2 FYNNEI. The CDR3 sequence is 13 residues long. In DNA, the CDR3 is TGTGCCAGCAGGGACAGGGTTTTATTCGAGCAGTACTTC. As protein: CASRDRVLFEQYF.

This clone was seen once. The rearrangement links TRBV5-1 to TRBJ1-3; tentative D call: TRBD1 (5 bases). Trimming removed 0 bases from V and 4 bases from J, with 17 bases in between. The CDR3 covers 17 residues. Germline loops: CDR1 SGHRS, CDR2 YFSETQ. The CDR3 bases are TGCGCCAGCAGCTTGGGACAGCTTCTTAATCCGGGAAACACCATATATTTT. Its translation is CASSLGQLLNPGNTIYF.

The rearrangement joins TRBV5-5 to TRBJ1-1; a weak D match, TRBD1 (6 bases). V was clipped by 0 bases and J by 8 bases, with 11 bases between them. The CDR3 loop spans 13 amino acids. From germline, CDR1 is SGHKS and CDR2 YYEKEE (reference sequence). CDR3 sequence (DNA): TGTGCCAGCAGCTTGGGGGCCGGGACAGAAGCTTTCTTT. It codes for CASSLGAGTEAFF.

This clone was counted a single time. This chain connects TRBV27 to TRBJ1-1; 10 nucleotides agree with TRBD1. Germline CDR1 is MNHEY and CDR2 is SMNVEV (reference sequence). The ends lost 5 bases at V and 4 bases at J; junction bases unmatched: 4. CDR3 size: 14 residues. DNA of the CDR3: TGTGCCAGCAGTCGGACAGGGGGGGTCACTGAAGCTTTCTTT. This codes for CASSRTGGVTEAFF.